Listed here are 21 T cell receptor beta chains from one sample, sequenced in a study of human T cells and chemical hapten exposure (dated by TCRdb to 2020 to 2022). The intended sense of this specimen's time point label: pre-sensitization, week 0. The intended sense of this specimen's treatment or condition label: therapeutic diphenylcyclopropenone sensitization with weekly scalp DPC. The protocol used for the library was RACE. The sequencer was a NextSeq 500. TCRdb cleaned the public reads at Q25 with fastp, built clones with MiXCR and kept in-frame beta chains. Rows with one shared CDR3 protein collapse into an entry with the most common genes and DNA. This sample is represented by around 110,000 distinct CDR3 sequences; 9.5% to 15% of them were singletons. In total, the top ten clones hold roughly 1.6% of the sample. The input for sequencing was whole blood, taken in connection with sensitization to the hapten diphenylcyclopropenone (DPC). The receptors were gathered from a woman aged 45-65 years with alopecia areata. Some clones in this sample may be carry-over from other donors' samples.

This clonotype was found a few times. The chain recombines TRBV11-2 with TRBJ2-5; D remains unclear. Looked up from germline, CDR1 is SGHAT and CDR2 is FQNNGV. The V and J ends lost 1 base and 11 bases respectively, with 14 bases between them. The CDR3 length is 13 residues. The CDR3, as DNA: TGTGCCAGCAGCTTAGGTCCCAGGTATTCTCAGTACTTC. It codes for CASSLGPRYSQYF.

The table lists this clonotype with many counts. A junction boundary mismatches the germline segment, possibly from a read error. The chain employs TRBV6-6 and TRBJ2-7, with D possibly TRBD2 on 5 matching bases. Per germline, CDR1 MNHNY and CDR2 SVGAGI (reference sequence). The CDR3 consists of 15 residues. DNA of the CDR3: TGTGCCAGCAGTACACCCGTCCTAGCCTCCAACGAGCAGTACTTC. Translating it yields CASSTPVLASNEQYF.

V gene TRBV29-1 combines with J gene TRBJ1-1; 9 bases map to TRBD1. J gave up 3 bases and V 3 bases, and 5 bases lay outside the gene matches. The CDR3 runs 14 residues. In germline, CDR1 is SQVTM, CDR2 ANQGSEA. This CDR3 reads CSVELRQGDTEAFF. The CDR3 DNA is TGCAGCGTTGAGTTACGACAGGGGGACACTGAAGCTTTCTTT.

This clonotype occurred a few times. The chain links TRBV28 to TRBJ2-5, with 7 bases lining up with TRBD1. Per germline, CDR1 MDHEN and CDR2 SYDVKM. J lost 2 bases, V lost 2 bases, and 5 bases had no gene match. This CDR3 region has 15 residues. CDR3 in amino acids: CASSLRGRDQETQYF. Here the CDR3 DNA reads TGTGCCAGCAGTTTAAGGGGGCGAGATCAAGAGACCCAGTACTTC.

The rearrangement links TRBV7-2 to TRBJ2-7; 7 positions agree with TRBD1. Trimming cost V 5 bases and J 3 bases; bases outside gene matches: 10. Per germline, CDR1 SGHTA and CDR2 FQGNSA. The CDR3 runs to 15 residues. CDR3 coding DNA: TGTGCCAGCAGCCTAGGACAGGCCGGAGGCTACGAGCAGTACTTC. This gives the protein CASSLGQAGGYEQYF. Using reference TRBV7-2 and TRBJ2-7 for the parts outside the CDR3, the full variable domain is GAGVSQSPSNKVTEKGKDVELRCDPISGHTALYWYRQSLGQGLEFLIYFQGNSAPDKSGLPSDRFSAERTGGSVSTLTIQRTQQEDSAVYLCASSLGQAGGYEQYFGPGTRLTVT.

The rearrangement links TRBV2 to TRBJ1-5; no clear D. Between the trimmed V and J ends, which lost 8 bases and 0 bases, there was a span of 8 bases. CDR1 and CDR2 (germline): SNHLY, FYNNEI. The CDR3 is 13 amino acids. In DNA form, the CDR3 reads TGTGCCAGCGGACCAGATAGCAATCAGCCCCAGCATTTT. This gives the protein CASGPDSNQPQHF.

There are many counts of this clonotype. The V gene is TRBV19, the J gene TRBJ2-3, with D uncertain. CDR3 length: 13 residues. Per the germline V gene, CDR1 is LNHDA and CDR2 is SQIVND (reference sequence). V lost 7 bases and J lost 2, with 10 bases in between. In DNA, the CDR3 is TGTGCCAGTAACGAGCAGCCCACAGATACGCAGTATTTT. It yields the protein CASNEQPTDTQYF.

This clonotype has a handful of counts. The V gene is TRBV5-1, the J gene TRBJ1-1, with 9 bases lining up with TRBD1. The germline V gene has CDR1 SGHRS and CDR2 YFSETQ. Trimming at V came to 4 bases and at J to 5 bases, leaving 9 bases not matched to a gene. CDR3 length: 15 amino acids. CDR3 bases: TGCGCCAGCAGCGAAGGACAGGGGAGATCGACTGAAGCTTTCTTT. It encodes CASSEGQGRSTEAFF.

This chain joins TRBV29-1 and TRBJ2-1; TRBD2 matches 8 bases. The V gene's germline CDR1 is SQVTM and CDR2 ANQGSEA. The V and J ends lost 2 bases and 2 bases, in that order; junction bases with no gene match: 2. The CDR3 is 14 residues long. The CDR3 spells CSVEQGLAYNEQFF. CDR3 nucleotides: TGCAGCGTTGAACAGGGACTAGCCTACAATGAGCAGTTCTTC.

This clonotype was seen at least ten times. V and J are TRBV18 and TRBJ1-1; 7 nucleotides align to TRBD1. The ends lost 3 bases at V and 3 bases at J; junction bases unmatched: 7. Germline values: CDR1 KGHSH, CDR2 LQKENI. CDR3 size: 15 residues. Written as DNA, the CDR3 is TGTGCCAGCTCACCGGACAGGACAAGGGACACTGAAGCTTTCTTT. As protein: CASSPDRTRDTEAFF. Using reference TRBV18 and TRBJ1-1 for the parts outside the CDR3, the full variable domain is NAGVMQNPRHLVRRRGQEARLRCSPMKGHSHVYWYRQLPEEGLKFMVYLQKENIIDESGMPKERFSAEFPKEGPSILRIQQVVRGDSAAYFCASSPDRTRDTEAFFGQGTRLTVV.

This chain connects TRBV7-9 to TRBJ2-3; D gene unclear. This CDR3 spans 12 amino acids. The germline gives CDR1 SEHNR, CDR2 FQNEAQ (reference sequence). V was trimmed by 10 bases and J by 5 bases, leaving 13 bases between them. The DNA of the CDR3 is TGTGCCACCAGAGACCGCATAGATACGCAGTATTTT. It codes for CATRDRIDTQYF.

The rearrangement joins TRBV20-1 to TRBJ1-6, with 8 positions matching TRBD1. V was pared by 5 bases and J by 7 bases, with 7 bases of the junction left unmatched. CDR3 length: 14 amino acids. Germline V gene lookup returns CDR1 DFQATT and CDR2 SNEGSKA (reference sequence). The DNA for the CDR3 is TGCAGTGCTTCTGGGACAGGCGGAAATTCACCCCTCCACTTT. Translation: CSASGTGGNSPLHF.

This clonotype occurred many times. The CDR3, as DNA: TGCAGCGTTGAAGAGAAAAACACTGAAGCTTTCTTT. It yields the protein CSVEEKNTEAFF. The rearrangement links TRBV29-1 to TRBJ1-1; D ambiguous. V lost 0 bases and J 2 bases, leaving 4 bases between the germline ends. The CDR3 contains 12 residues. Germline-derived CDR1 and CDR2 are SQVTM and ANQGSEA.

J is TRBJ2-7 and V is TRBV21-1; TRBD1 is the table's D call, not checked against the DNA. TRBV21-1 is a pseudogene. The CDR3 extends over 13 amino acids. This CDR3 is CASSRDRPYEQYF. The CDR3 region has the DNA TGTGCCAGCAGCCGGGACAGGCCCTACGAGCAGTACTTC.

This clonotype was observed a few times. V and J are TRBV18 and TRBJ1-6; D remains unclear. The CDR3 totals 13 residues. The V gene lost 5 bases and the J gene lost 10 bases, with 12 bases spanning the gap. CDR1 is KGHSH, CDR2 LQKENI, per germline. The CDR3 DNA sequence: TGTGCCAGCTCATCTGACCAGGAATCACCCCTCCACTTT. This codes for CASSSDQESPLHF.

Ten or more counts support this clonotype. This chain links TRBV18 with TRBJ2-2; weak D call: TRBD2 (5 bases). There are 15 residues in the CDR3. Germline loops: CDR1 KGHSH, CDR2 LQKENI. With 3 bases removed from V and 1 base from J, the gap between germline ends came to 9 bases. The CDR3 coding sequence is TGTGCCAGCTCACCTCTCGCGGGGAACACCGGGGAGCTGTTTTTT. The encoded protein is CASSPLAGNTGELFF.

This clonotype was counted a few times. V gene TRBV5-1 combines with J gene TRBJ2-5, with 8 bases fitting TRBD1. V trimming: 6 bases; J trimming: 3 bases; junction bases outside the gene matches: 4. The CDR3 has 13 amino acids. Germline-derived CDR1 and CDR2 are SGHRS and YFSETQ. The CDR3 DNA reads as TGCGCCAGCAACCCGACAGGGGAAGAGACCCAGTACTTC. Translating gives CASNPTGEETQYF.

This clonotype was seen repeatedly, ten times or more. J is TRBJ1-5 and V is TRBV12-3 or TRBV12-4; D is unclear. Trimming stripped 3 bases from V and 0 bases from J, with 0 bases between. This CDR3 has 12 residues. In nucleotides, the CDR3 is TGTGCCAGCAGTTTTAGCAATCAGCCCCAGCATTTT. Residues: CASSFSNQPQHF.

This clonotype was seen more than once but under ten times. This chain links TRBV6-5 with TRBJ1-4; D perhaps matches TRBD1 (5 bases). The germline V gene encodes CDR1 MNHEY and CDR2 SVGAGI. The CDR3 extends over 15 amino acids. V dropped 2 bases and J dropped 7 bases, with 14 bases sitting between them. The CDR3 DNA sequence: TGTGCCAGCAGTTACCGGGACCGAGGTGGTGAAAAACTGTTTTTT. Protein product: CASSYRDRGGEKLFF.

The rearrangement uses TRBV29-1 and TRBJ2-1, with 8 bases matching TRBD1. The germline CDR1 and CDR2 sequences are SQVTM and ANQGSEA. The length of the CDR3 is 14 residues. V lost 4 bases, J lost 6 bases, and 8 bases stayed unmatched. The chain's CDR3 is CSVATGQGGNEQFF. The CDR3 DNA is TGCAGCGTTGCGACTGGACAGGGAGGCAATGAGCAGTTCTTC.

J is TRBJ2-1 and V is TRBV5-4; D possibly corresponds to TRBD2 (6 bases). With 4 bases removed from V and 5 bases from J, the gap between germline ends came to 16 bases. The CDR3 extends over 15 amino acids. In germline, CDR1 is SGHNT, CDR2 YYREEE (reference sequence). The CDR3 sequence: CASSLPGGGNNEQFF. The DNA of the CDR3 is TGTGCCAGCAGCCTACCGGGTGGCGGGAACAATGAGCAGTTCTTC.